The 28 T cell receptor beta chains below were found in one sample sequenced in a study of OX40 agonist ivuxolimab in advanced cancers. The method was immunoSEQ multiplex PCR; TCRdb's version includes in-frame clones alone and lacks a portion of them. The sample yields 100,000 or so clones, around nine tenths seen once. The sample in question was CD4+ or CD8+ T cells sorted from blood, obtained in a trial of the OX40 agonist ivuxolimab. The receptors were sampled from an adult with an advanced solid tumor such as melanoma, head and neck, liver or kidney cancer.

V and J are TRBV27 and TRBJ1-2; 8 nucleotides match TRBD1. The germline V gene has CDR1 MNHEY and CDR2 SMNVEV (reference sequence). This CDR3 is built from 13 residues. V lost 2 bases and J lost 6; bases outside the gene matches: 2. The CDR3 sequence is CASSLQGANGYTF. Here the CDR3 DNA reads TGTGCCAGCAGTTTACAGGGGGCTAATGGCTACACCTTC.

A single count supports this clone. The rearrangement links TRBV7-2 to TRBJ2-7; 7 positions agree with TRBD2. CDR3 length: 15 amino acids. Germline V gene sequence: CDR1 SGHTA, CDR2 FQGNSA. V shed 3 bases and J 3 bases; nucleotides not matched to a gene: 8. CDR3 DNA: TGTGCCAGCAGCTTGGGTAGCGGGCGTGTCTACGAGCAGTACTTC. Amino acids: CASSLGSGRVYEQYF.

The chain carries TRBV9 and TRBJ2-1; D possibly corresponds to TRBD2 (7 bases). Germline CDR1 is SGDLS and CDR2 is YYNGEE. The V end lost 4 bases, the J end lost 10 bases, and 21 bases lay between the germline ends. This CDR3 spans 15 amino acids. CDR3 DNA sequence: TGTGCCAGCAGCCCAAGGGGGGGAGCACCAGGGGAGCAGTTCTTC. This encodes CASSPRGGAPGEQFF.

The gene calls are TRBV6-1 and TRBJ1-2; D perhaps matches TRBD1 (5 bases). CDR3 length: 14 residues. Per the germline V gene, CDR1 is MNHNS and CDR2 is SASEGT. V lost 0 bases and J 8 bases, leaving 13 bases between the germline ends. Written as DNA, the CDR3 is TGTGCCAGCAGTGAAGCGAGTTCGGGGGTCGGCTACACCTTC. It translates to CASSEASSGVGYTF.

V gene TRBV6-5 combines with J gene TRBJ2-7; a possible D gene is TRBD1 (6 bases). Germline V gene data show CDR1 as MNHEY and CDR2 as SVGAGI. The germline V and J ends were trimmed by 8 bases and 2 bases, with 13 bases remaining between them. The CDR3 is 13 residues long. In DNA, the CDR3 is TGTGCCAGCCGGGACACTTCGACCTACGAGCAGTACTTC. Its protein product is CASRDTSTYEQYF.

The chain links TRBV7-3 to TRBJ2-5; 14 bases map to TRBD2. Germline CDR1 reads SGHTA; CDR2 reads FQGTGA. With 5 bases clipped from V and 5 bases from J, the junction kept 7 bases outside the gene matches. The CDR3 totals 16 residues. The CDR3 coding sequence is TGTGCCAGCAGCGTCCGGGGACTAGCGGGAGTGGAGACCCAGTACTTC. Its translation: CASSVRGLAGVETQYF. Based on the CDR3 plus reference TRBV7-3 and TRBJ2-5, the full variable domain is GAGVSQTPSNKVTEKGKYVELRCDPISGHTALYWYRQSLGQGPEFLIYFQGTGAADDSGLPNDRFFAVRPEGSVSTLKIQRTERGDSAVYLCASSVRGLAGVETQYFGPGTRLLVL.

The CDR3: CAPCRGREGPGEQFF. In DNA form, the CDR3 reads TGTGCCCCCTGCCGGGGGCGGGAGGGTCCCGGGGAGCAGTTCTTC. The V and J genes are TRBV14 and TRBJ2-1, with 9 bases lining up with TRBD2. Germline V lookup: CDR1 SGHDN, CDR2 FVKESK. V was pared by 11 bases and J by 10 bases, with 18 bases of the junction left unmatched. The CDR3 extends over 15 amino acids.

The chain recombines TRBV6-1 with TRBJ1-4, with 7 bases that match TRBD1. Germline assignment: CDR1 MNHNS and CDR2 SASEGT. CDR3 length: 14 residues. Unmatched junction bases numbered 7, after V lost 7 bases and J lost 5 bases. CDR3 nucleotides: TGTGCCAGCAAAGGGACAGTTAACAATGAAAAACTGTTTTTT. Amino acids: CASKGTVNNEKLFF.

The chain uses TRBV28 and TRBJ2-5; 9 bases fit TRBD2. CDR3 length equals 16 residues. After removal of 3 bases from V and 2 bases from J, the junction contained 7 bases not matched to a gene. CDR1 and CDR2 (germline): MDHEN, SYDVKM. The CDR3 region is CASSFMAGGPQETQYF. The CDR3 DNA is TGTGCCAGCAGTTTTATGGCGGGAGGGCCACAAGAGACCCAGTACTTC.

The J gene is TRBJ2-3, the V gene TRBV2, with 8 bases lining up with TRBD1. Germline V gene sequence: CDR1 SNHLY, CDR2 FYNNEI. V gave up 5 bases and J gave up 2 bases; unmatched junction bases: 3. The CDR3 loop spans 14 amino acids. The DNA of the CDR3 is TGTGCCAGCAGTCGACAGGGGCTCACAGATACGCAGTATTTT. This codes for CASSRQGLTDTQYF. The full variable domain, its missing parts supplied by reference TRBV2 and TRBJ2-3, is EPEVTQTPSHQVTQMGQEVILRCVPISNHLYFYWYRQILGQKVEFLVSFYNNEISEKSEIFDDQFSVERPDGSNFTLKIRSTKLEDSAMYFCASSRQGLTDTQYFGPGTRLTVL.

This sequence joins TRBV14 and TRBJ1-4; D uncertain. Germline V gene lookup returns CDR1 SGHDN and CDR2 FVKESK. The V and J ends lost 6 bases and 8 bases respectively, with 13 bases between them. The CDR3 length is 13 residues. The CDR3 sequence: CASRRSAGEKLFF. CDR3 in DNA: TGTGCCAGCAGACGAAGCGCGGGAGAAAAACTGTTTTTT.

The rearrangement joins TRBV5-6 to TRBJ1-2; 8 bases align to TRBD1. This CDR3 contains 13 residues. Germline V gives CDR1 SGHDT, CDR2 YYEEEE. The V segment lost 4 bases and the J segment 2 bases; nucleotides outside the gene matches: 1. CDR3 sequence (DNA): TGTGCCAGCAGCCGGACAGGGAACTATGGCTACACCTTC. Protein product: CASSRTGNYGYTF.

The chain employs TRBV29-1 and TRBJ2-2, with 8 bases matching TRBD2. This CDR3 region has 15 residues. Germline V gene sequence: CDR1 SQVTM, CDR2 ANQGSEA. Germline trimming cut 3 bases from V and 2 bases from J; bases unmatched to any gene: 5. Here the CDR3 DNA reads TGCAGCGTTGATCCCCGGGAGGGAAACACCGGGGAGCTGTTTTTT. Translated, it gives CSVDPREGNTGELFF.

For the CDR3, the DNA is TGTGCCATCAGCCCCACACCGGGACAGGGTCTGGATGAGCAGTTCTTC. It is translated as CAISPTPGQGLDEQFF. This chain connects TRBV10-3 to TRBJ2-1, with 9 nucleotides matching TRBD1. Germline V gene lookup returns CDR1 ENHRY and CDR2 SYGVKD. CDR3 length equals 16 residues. Trimming cost V 6 bases and J 8 bases; bases outside gene matches: 14.

The DNA for the CDR3 is TGTGCCAGCAGCCAAATTGGGGTGGACAATGAGCAGTTCTTC. Its translation: CASSQIGVDNEQFF. The rearrangement links TRBV14 to TRBJ2-1; D is unresolved. V was cut by 2 bases and J by 5 bases, with 10 bases left in between. CDR1 is SGHDN and CDR2 is FVKESK in the germline V gene. The CDR3 runs to 14 residues.

The chain couples TRBV7-8 to TRBJ1-3; D is undetermined. The CDR3 has 15 residues. V was trimmed by 5 bases and J by 0 bases, leaving 11 bases between them. Germline assignment: CDR1 SGHVS and CDR2 FQNEAQ. The CDR3 reads CASSRGGDSGNTIYF. CDR3 nucleotides: TGTGCCAGCAGCCGCGGTGGGGACTCTGGAAACACCATATATTTT.

The chain employs TRBV28 and TRBJ2-5, with TRBD2 matching over 7 bases. Germline V lookup: CDR1 MDHEN, CDR2 SYDVKM. The CDR3 loop spans 13 amino acids. The ends lost 1 base at V and 5 bases at J; junction bases unmatched: 1. DNA for the CDR3: TGTGCCAGCAGTTTATTGGGGGGGGAGACCCAGTACTTC. This codes for CASSLLGGETQYF.

This chain joins TRBV18 and TRBJ1-5; D not certain. Trimming took off 4 bases at V and 0 bases at J, with 4 bases between the two ends. The CDR3 is 13 residues long. Germline V gene sequence: CDR1 KGHSH, CDR2 LQKENI. CDR3 bases: TGTGCCAGCTCACTAGTTAGCAATCAGCCCCAGCATTTT. It specifies CASSLVSNQPQHF.

This chain connects TRBV7-2 to TRBJ1-5; TRBD1 matches 9 bases. This CDR3 comprises 14 residues. The germline gives CDR1 SGHTA, CDR2 FQGNSA. With 5 bases clipped from V and 7 bases from J, the junction kept 6 bases outside the gene matches. CDR3 loop: CASSRTGARQPQHF. The CDR3 coding sequence is TGTGCCAGCAGCCGGACAGGGGCCCGGCAGCCCCAGCATTTT. The whole variable domain, remainder taken from reference TRBV7-2 and TRBJ1-5, is GAGVSQSPSNKVTEKGKDVELRCDPISGHTALYWYRQSLGQGLEFLIYFQGNSAPDKSGLPSDRFSAERTGGSVSTLTIQRTQQEDSAVYLCASSRTGARQPQHFGDGTRLSIL.

This CDR3 is CASREWTGVNYGYTF. The CDR3 DNA follows: TGTGCCAGCCGAGAATGGACAGGGGTAAACTATGGCTACACCTTC. The chain recombines TRBV27 with TRBJ1-2; 9 bases align to TRBD1. CDR3 length: 15 amino acids. Per the germline V gene, CDR1 is MNHEY and CDR2 is SMNVEV (reference sequence). Losses at the gene ends were 8 bases for V and 2 bases for J; bases not matched to a gene: 9.

This clone was observed a single time. V and J are TRBV15 and TRBJ1-6; D not resolved. Germline V CDR1 and CDR2: LNHNV, YYDKDF (reference sequence). This CDR3 is built from 15 residues. V gave up 0 bases and J gave up 11 bases, with 14 bases separating them. The CDR3 nucleotides read TGTGCCACCAGCAGAGATCTGAACTCCTTTCCACCCCTCCACTTT. It codes for CATSRDLNSFPPLHF.

The gene calls are TRBV28 and TRBJ2-3, with a tentative D call TRBD1 (5 bases). The V and J ends lost 5 bases and 0 bases respectively, with 12 bases between them. Germline values: CDR1 MDHEN, CDR2 SYDVKM. The length of the CDR3 is 15 residues. In nucleotides, the CDR3 is TGTGCCAGCAGTGCCAGGGCTTCTAGCACAGATACGCAGTATTTT. It codes for CASSARASSTDTQYF. Full variable domain (remainder filled in from reference TRBV28 and TRBJ2-3): DVKVTQSSRYLVKRTGEKVFLECVQDMDHENMFWYRQDPGLGLRLIYFSYDVKMKEKGDIPEGYSVSREKKERFSLILESASTNQTSMYLCASSARASSTDTQYFGPGTRLTVL.

The chain employs TRBV7-2 and TRBJ2-5, with TRBD1 identical over 8 bases. V was clipped by 3 bases and J by 5 bases; unmatched bases: 8. Per the germline V gene, CDR1 is SGHTA and CDR2 is FQGNSA. The length of the CDR3 is 15 residues. The DNA for the CDR3 is TGTGCCAGCAGCTTTGCGACAGGGGAGCTGGAGACCCAGTACTTC. Its protein product is CASSFATGELETQYF.

The chain combines TRBV5-4 with TRBJ2-1; D may be TRBD1 (6 bases). Germline CDR1 and CDR2: SGHNT and YYREEE (reference sequence). Trimming pared 0 bases from V and 10 bases from J, leaving 20 bases between. The CDR3 contains 16 residues. The CDR3 DNA sequence: TGTGCCAGCAGCTTGGGGCCAGGGGAGACCGGGATCGAGCAGTTCTTC. It codes for CASSLGPGETGIEQFF.

The rearrangement uses TRBV7-2 and TRBJ2-3, with D unresolved. There are 15 residues in the CDR3. Looked up from germline, CDR1 is SGHTA and CDR2 is FQGNSA. Trimming left V 2 bases short and J 1 base short, with 10 bases between. In nucleotides, the CDR3 is TGTGCCAGCAGCTTAAGCAACAGTGGCACAGATACGCAGTATTTT. Its translation is CASSLSNSGTDTQYF.

J is TRBJ2-2 and V is TRBV28, with 9 bases matching TRBD1. Germline V CDR1 and CDR2: MDHEN, SYDVKM. The V segment lost 4 bases and the J segment 3 bases; nucleotides outside the gene matches: 6. This CDR3 comprises 16 residues. CDR3 nucleotides: TGTGCCAGCAGTTCGCCGGGACAGGGCTACACCGGGGAGCTGTTTTTT. Protein: CASSSPGQGYTGELFF.

This clone was counted a single time. The chain uses TRBV6-1 and TRBJ1-5, with 7 bases fitting TRBD1. Per germline, CDR1 MNHNS and CDR2 SASEGT. Losses at the gene ends were 6 bases for V and 3 bases for J; bases not matched to a gene: 5. The length of the CDR3 is 14 residues. The CDR3 loop is CASSLDRDNQPQHF. DNA for the CDR3: TGTGCCAGCAGCCTCGACAGGGACAATCAGCCCCAGCATTTT.

In this sample, this clone turned up a few times. CDR3 nucleotides: TGTGCCAGCAGCGTAGAGAAGGGTTACGCAAATACGCAGTATTTT. Translated: CASSVEKGYANTQYF. The chain combines TRBV9 with TRBJ2-3; no clear D. V was pared by 0 bases and J by 7 bases, with 15 bases between. The CDR3 runs to 15 residues. Germline loops: CDR1 SGDLS, CDR2 YYNGEE.